This T cell receptor beta chain was sequenced during a study of spatial heterogeneity in lung cancer. On the study more broadly: Where they were available, follow-up PBMC samples were sequenced, at a median of about 22 months after resection. Consistent detection of more beta-chain than alpha-chain sequences was observed.

A single record per CDR3 protein comes from TCRdb applying MiXCR to the 5' RACE reads. The profile covers 110,000 or so distinct CDR3 sequences, with about 10% appearing a single time and roughly a quarter taken by the ten largest. Indicated time point: blood at routine non-recurrence follow-up after resection. Tumor, nontumor lung or frozen PBMC supplied whole RNA, sequenced without sorting. This clonotype was seen a handful of times. The clonotype was recovered from a female donor with early-stage non-small cell lung cancer. The sequencing used PBMCs, collected at follow-up.

The CDR3 region has the DNA TGTGCCAGCAGGAGGATGGACGGCTATGGCTACACCTTC. Translated: CASRRMDGYGYTF. The chain uses TRBV28 and TRBJ1-2; D not certain. The CDR3 length is 13 residues. In germline, CDR1 is MDHEN, CDR2 SYDVKM. The ends were cut back, 6 bases at V and 4 bases at J, with 12 bases in the middle.